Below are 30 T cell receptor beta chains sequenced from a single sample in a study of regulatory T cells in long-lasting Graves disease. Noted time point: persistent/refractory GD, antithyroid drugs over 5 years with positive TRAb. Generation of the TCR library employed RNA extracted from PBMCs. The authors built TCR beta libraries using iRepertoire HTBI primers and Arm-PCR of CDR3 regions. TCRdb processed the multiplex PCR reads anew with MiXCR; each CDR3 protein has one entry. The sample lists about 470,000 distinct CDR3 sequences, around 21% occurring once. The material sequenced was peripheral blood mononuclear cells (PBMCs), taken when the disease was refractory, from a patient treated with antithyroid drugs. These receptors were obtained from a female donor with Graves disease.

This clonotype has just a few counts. The CDR3 bases are TGTGCCAGCAGCGGGGGACAGGCGTCCAATCAGCCCCAGCATTTT. Its protein is CASSGGQASNQPQHF. The chain uses TRBV5-8 and TRBJ1-5; 8 nucleotides match TRBD1. J lost 3 bases, V lost 4 bases, and 6 bases had no gene match. Germline loops: CDR1 SGHTS, CDR2 YDEGEE. The CDR3 runs 15 residues.

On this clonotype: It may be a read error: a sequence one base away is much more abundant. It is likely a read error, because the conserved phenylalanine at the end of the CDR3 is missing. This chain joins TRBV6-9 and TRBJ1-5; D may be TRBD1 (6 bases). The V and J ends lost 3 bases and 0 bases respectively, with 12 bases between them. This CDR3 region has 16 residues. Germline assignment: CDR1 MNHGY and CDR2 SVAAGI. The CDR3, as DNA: TGTGCCAGCAGTTACATGGACAGCTATAGCAATCAGCCCCAGCATCTT. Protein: CASSYMDSYSNQPQHL.

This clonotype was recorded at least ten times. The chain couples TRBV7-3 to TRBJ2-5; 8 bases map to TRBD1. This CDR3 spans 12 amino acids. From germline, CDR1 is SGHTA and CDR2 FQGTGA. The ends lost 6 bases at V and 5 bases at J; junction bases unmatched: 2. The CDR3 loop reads CASSRTGETQYF. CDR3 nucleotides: TGTGCCAGCAGTCGGACAGGGGAGACCCAGTACTTC.

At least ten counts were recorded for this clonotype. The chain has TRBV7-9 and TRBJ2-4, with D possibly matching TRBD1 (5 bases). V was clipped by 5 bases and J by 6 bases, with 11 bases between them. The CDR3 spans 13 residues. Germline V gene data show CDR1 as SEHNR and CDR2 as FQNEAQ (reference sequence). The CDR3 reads CASSPSRGNIQYF. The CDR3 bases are TGTGCCAGCAGCCCAAGTAGGGGAAACATTCAGTACTTC.

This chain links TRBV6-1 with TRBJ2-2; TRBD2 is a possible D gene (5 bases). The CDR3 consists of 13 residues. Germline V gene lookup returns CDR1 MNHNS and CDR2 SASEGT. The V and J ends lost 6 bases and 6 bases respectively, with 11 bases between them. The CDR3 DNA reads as TGTGCCAGCAGAATCACGGAGGCCGGGGAGCTGTTTTTT. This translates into CASRITEAGELFF.

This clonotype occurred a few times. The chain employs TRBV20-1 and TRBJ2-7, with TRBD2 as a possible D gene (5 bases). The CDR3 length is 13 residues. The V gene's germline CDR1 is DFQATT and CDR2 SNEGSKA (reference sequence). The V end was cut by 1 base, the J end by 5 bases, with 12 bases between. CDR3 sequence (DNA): TGCAGTGCTAGAGGCGGGCTAGGTGACGAGCAGTACTTC. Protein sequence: CSARGGLGDEQYF.

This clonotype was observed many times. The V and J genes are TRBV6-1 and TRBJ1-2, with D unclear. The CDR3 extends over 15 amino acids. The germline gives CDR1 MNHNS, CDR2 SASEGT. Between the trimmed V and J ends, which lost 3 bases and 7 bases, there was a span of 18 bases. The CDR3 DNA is TGTGCCAGCAGTGACCCCGGACGTCCCTTAAGTGGCTACACCTTC. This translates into CASSDPGRPLSGYTF.

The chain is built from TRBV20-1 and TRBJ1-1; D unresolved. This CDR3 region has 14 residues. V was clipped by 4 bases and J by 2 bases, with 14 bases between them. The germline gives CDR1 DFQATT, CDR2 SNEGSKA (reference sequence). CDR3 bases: TGCAGTGCTACCTCCCAGACGGTTAACACTGAAGCTTTCTTT. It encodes CSATSQTVNTEAFF.

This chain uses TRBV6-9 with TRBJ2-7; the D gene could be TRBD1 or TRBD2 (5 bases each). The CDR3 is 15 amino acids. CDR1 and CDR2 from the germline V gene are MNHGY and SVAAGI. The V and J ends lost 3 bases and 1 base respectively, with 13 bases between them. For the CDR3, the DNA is TGTGCCAGCAGTTACGGGGACCTCCGGTCCTACGAGCAGTACTTC. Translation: CASSYGDLRSYEQYF.

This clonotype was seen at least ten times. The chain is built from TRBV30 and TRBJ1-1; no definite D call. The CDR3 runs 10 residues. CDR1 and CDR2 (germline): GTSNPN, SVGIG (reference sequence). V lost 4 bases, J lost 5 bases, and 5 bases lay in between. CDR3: CAWMVTEAFF. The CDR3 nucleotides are TGTGCCTGGATGGTTACTGAAGCTTTCTTT.

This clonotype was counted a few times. The CDR3 DNA is TGTGCCAGTCGTGGGCAGGGTCATCAGCCCCAGCATTTT. Encoded protein: CASRGQGHQPQHF. J is TRBJ1-5 and V is TRBV27; maybe TRBD1 (5 bases). Germline values: CDR1 MNHEY, CDR2 SMNVEV (reference sequence). V was cut by 9 bases and J by 5 bases, with 14 bases left in between. The CDR3 consists of 13 residues.

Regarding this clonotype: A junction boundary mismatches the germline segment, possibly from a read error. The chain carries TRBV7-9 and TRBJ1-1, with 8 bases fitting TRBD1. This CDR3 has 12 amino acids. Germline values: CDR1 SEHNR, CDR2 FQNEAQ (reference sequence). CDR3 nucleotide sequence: TGTGCCAGCAGCCAGGGGGCCCCTGAGGCTTTCTTT. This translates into CASSQGAPEAFF.

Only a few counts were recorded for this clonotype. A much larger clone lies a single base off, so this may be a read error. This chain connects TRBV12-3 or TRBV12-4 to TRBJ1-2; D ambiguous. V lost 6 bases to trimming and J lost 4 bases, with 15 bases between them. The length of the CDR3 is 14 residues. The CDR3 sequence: CASSREAGSYGYTF. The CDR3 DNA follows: TGTGCCAGCAGCCGCGAGGCCGGCAGCTATGGCTACACCTTC.

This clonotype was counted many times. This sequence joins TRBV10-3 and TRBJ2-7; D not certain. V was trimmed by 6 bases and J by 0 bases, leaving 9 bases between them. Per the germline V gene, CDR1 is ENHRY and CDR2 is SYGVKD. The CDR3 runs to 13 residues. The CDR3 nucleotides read TGTGCCATCAGCCTTGTCAGCTCCTACGAGCAGTACTTC. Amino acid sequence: CAISLVSSYEQYF.

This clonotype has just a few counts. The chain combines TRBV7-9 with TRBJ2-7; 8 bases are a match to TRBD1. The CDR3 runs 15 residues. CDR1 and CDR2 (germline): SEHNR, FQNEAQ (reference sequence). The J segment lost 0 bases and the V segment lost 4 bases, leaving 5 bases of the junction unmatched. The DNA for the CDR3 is TGTGCCAGCAGCTCGACAGGGGCCTACTCCTACGAGCAGTACTTC. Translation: CASSSTGAYSYEQYF.

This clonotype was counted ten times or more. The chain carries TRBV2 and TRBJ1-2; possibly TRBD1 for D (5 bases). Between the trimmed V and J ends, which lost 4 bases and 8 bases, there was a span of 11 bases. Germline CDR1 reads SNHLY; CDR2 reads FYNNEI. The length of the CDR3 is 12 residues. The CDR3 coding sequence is TGTGCCAGCAGTGCAGGGTTTCAAGGCTACACCTTC. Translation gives CASSAGFQGYTF.

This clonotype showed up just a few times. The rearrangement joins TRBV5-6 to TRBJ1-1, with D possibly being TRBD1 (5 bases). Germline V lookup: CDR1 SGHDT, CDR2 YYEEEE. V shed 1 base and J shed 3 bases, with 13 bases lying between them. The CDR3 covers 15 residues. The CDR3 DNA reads TGTGCCAGCAGCTTGACGGGGGGATCTTACACTGAAGCTTTCTTT. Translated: CASSLTGGSYTEAFF.

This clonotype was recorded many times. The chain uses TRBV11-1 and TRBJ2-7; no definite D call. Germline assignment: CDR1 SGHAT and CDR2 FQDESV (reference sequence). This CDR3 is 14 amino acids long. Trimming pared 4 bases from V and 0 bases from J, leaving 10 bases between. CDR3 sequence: CASSSFDGSYEQYF. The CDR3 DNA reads TGTGCCAGCAGCTCTTTCGATGGCTCCTACGAGCAGTACTTC.

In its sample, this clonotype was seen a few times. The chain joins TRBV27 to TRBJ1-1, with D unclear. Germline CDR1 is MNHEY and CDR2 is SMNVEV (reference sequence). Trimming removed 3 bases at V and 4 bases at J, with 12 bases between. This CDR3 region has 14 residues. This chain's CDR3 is CASSFYGDSTEAFF. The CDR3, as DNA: TGTGCCAGCAGTTTTTATGGGGATAGCACTGAAGCTTTCTTT.

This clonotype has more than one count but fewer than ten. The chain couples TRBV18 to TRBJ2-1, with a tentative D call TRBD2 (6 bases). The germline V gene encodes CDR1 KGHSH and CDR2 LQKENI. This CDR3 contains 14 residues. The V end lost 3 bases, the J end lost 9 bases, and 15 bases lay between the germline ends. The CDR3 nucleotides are TGTGCCAGCTCACCCGGGACTCTAGAAGGTGAGCAGTTCTTC. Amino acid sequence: CASSPGTLEGEQFF. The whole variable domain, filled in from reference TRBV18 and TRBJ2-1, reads NAGVMQNPRHLVRRRGQEARLRCSPMKGHSHVYWYRQLPEEGLKFMVYLQKENIIDESGMPKERFSAEFPKEGPSILRIQQVVRGDSAAYFCASSPGTLEGEQFFGPGTRLTVL.

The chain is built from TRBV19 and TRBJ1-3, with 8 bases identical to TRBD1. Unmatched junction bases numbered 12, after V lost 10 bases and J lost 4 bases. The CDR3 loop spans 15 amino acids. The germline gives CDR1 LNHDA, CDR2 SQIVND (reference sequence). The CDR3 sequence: CATSPSGTGGNTIYF. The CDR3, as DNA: TGTGCCACTTCCCCATCCGGGACAGGAGGAAACACCATATATTTT.

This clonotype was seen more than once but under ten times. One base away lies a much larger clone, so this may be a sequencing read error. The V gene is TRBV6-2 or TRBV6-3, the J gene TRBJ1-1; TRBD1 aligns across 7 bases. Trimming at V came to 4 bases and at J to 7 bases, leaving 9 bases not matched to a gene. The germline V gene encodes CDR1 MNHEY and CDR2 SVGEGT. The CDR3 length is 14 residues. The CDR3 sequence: CASSLRLRTGEAFF. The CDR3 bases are TGTGCCAGCAGTTTACGACTACGGACAGGTGAAGCTTTCTTT.

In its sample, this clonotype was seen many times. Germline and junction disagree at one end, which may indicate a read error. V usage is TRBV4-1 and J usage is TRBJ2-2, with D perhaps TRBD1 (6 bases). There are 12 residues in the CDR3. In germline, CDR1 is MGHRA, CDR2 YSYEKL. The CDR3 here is CASSRGTGELFF. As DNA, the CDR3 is TGTGCCAGCAGCAGGGGCACCGGGGAGCTGTTTTTT.

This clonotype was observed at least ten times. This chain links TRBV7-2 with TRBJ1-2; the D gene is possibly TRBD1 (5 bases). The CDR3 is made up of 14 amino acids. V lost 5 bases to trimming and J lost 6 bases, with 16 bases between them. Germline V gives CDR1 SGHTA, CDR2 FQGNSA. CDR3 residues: CASSPLEGIDGYTF. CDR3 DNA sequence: TGTGCCAGCAGCCCTTTAGAGGGGATCGATGGCTACACCTTC.

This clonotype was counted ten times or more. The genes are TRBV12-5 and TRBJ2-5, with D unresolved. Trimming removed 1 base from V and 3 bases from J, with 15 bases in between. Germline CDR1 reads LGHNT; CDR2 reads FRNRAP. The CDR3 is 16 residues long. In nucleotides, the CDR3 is TGTGCTAGTGGTTTGGATATGGACGGAGAGAAAGAGACCCAGTACTTC. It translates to CASGLDMDGEKETQYF.

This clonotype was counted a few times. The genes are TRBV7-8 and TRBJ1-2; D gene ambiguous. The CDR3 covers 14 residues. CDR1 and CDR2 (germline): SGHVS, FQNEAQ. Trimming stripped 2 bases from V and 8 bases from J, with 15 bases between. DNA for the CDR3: TGTGCCAGCAGCTTACAATCAGCAACCCGAGGCTACACCTTC. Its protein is CASSLQSATRGYTF.

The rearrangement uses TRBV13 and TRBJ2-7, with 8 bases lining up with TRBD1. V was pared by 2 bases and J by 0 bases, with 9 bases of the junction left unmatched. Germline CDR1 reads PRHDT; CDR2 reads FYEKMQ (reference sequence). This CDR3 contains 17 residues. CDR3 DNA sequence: TGTGCCAGCAGCTTAATAAGTCAGGGGGCGACCTCCTACGAGCAGTACTTC. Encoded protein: CASSLISQGATSYEQYF.

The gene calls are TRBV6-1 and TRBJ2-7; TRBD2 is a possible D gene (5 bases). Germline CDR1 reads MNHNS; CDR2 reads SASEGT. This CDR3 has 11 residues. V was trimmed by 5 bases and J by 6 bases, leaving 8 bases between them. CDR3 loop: CASSRLFEQYF. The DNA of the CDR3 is TGTGCCAGCAGTCGACTATTCGAGCAGTACTTC.

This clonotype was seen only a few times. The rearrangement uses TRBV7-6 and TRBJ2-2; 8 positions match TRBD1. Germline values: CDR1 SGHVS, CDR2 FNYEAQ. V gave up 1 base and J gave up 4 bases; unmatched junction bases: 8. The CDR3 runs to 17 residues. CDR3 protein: CASSLGPGGSGTGELFF. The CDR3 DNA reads TGTGCCAGCAGCTTAGGGCCAGGGGGCTCGGGCACCGGGGAGCTGTTTTTT.

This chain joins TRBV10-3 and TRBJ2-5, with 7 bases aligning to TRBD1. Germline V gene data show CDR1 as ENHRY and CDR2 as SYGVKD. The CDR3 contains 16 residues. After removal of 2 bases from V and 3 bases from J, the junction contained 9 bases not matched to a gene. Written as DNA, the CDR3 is TGTGCCATCAGTGAGACGGACAGGACCTTGAAAGAGACCCAGTACTTC. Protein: CAISETDRTLKETQYF.